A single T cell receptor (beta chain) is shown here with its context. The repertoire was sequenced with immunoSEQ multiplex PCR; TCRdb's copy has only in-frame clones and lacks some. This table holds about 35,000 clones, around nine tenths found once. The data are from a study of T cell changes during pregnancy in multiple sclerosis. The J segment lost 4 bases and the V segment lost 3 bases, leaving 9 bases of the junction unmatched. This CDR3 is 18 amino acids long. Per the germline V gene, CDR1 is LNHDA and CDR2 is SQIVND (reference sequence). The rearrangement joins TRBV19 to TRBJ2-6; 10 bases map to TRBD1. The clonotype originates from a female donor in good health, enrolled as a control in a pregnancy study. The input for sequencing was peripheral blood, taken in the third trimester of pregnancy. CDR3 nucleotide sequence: TGTGCCAGTAGTATCCAGAGACAGGGGGCGCAAGGGGCCAACGTCCTGACTTTC. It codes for CASSIQRQGAQGANVLTF. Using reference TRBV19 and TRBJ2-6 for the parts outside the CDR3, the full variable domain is DGGITQSPKYLFRKEGQNVTLSCEQNLNHDAMYWYRQDPGQGLRLIYYSQIVNDFQKGDIAEGYSVSREKKESFPLTVTSAQKNPTAFYLCASSIQRQGAQGANVLTFGAGSRLTVL.